The clone carrying this T cell receptor (beta chain) has just a few counts. The data were obtained in a study of neoadjuvant anti-PD-1 for oral cavity cancer. This CDR3 spans 15 amino acids. V gave up 1 base and J gave up 2 bases; unmatched junction bases: 2. Per germline, CDR1 SNHLY and CDR2 FYNNEI. The patients had HPV-negative, locally advanced oral cavity squamous cell carcinoma. Blood cells were analyzed directly, without culture or expansion. Some clones are missing from TCRdb's copy, which holds only in-frame ones; the method was immunoSEQ multiplex PCR. The sample holds 60,000 to 75,000 clones, 80% to 90% seen once.

This clonotype was sampled from a person between 40 and 80 years old with oral cavity squamous cell carcinoma. This material consisted of PBMCs, taken before nivolumab (anti-PD-1) treatment. The chain links TRBV2 to TRBJ2-3; 8 bases match TRBD2. The CDR3 DNA follows: TGTGCCAGCAGTGAAGGTGGACTAGCCACAGATACGCAGTATTTT. This encodes CASSEGGLATDTQYF.